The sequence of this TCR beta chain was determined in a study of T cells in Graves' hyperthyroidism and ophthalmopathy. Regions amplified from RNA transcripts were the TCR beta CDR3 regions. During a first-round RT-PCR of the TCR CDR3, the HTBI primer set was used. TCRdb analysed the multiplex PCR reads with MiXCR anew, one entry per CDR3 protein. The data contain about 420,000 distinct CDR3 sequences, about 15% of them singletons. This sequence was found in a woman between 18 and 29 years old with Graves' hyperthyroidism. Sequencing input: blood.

Here the CDR3 reads CASSQWTSGNTDTQYF. In DNA, the CDR3 is TGTGCCAGCAGCCAATGGACTAGCGGAAACACAGATACGCAGTATTTT. This chain joins TRBV7-9 and TRBJ2-3, with 10 bases identical to TRBD2. The CDR3 runs 16 residues. The V and J ends lost 5 bases and 2 bases, in that order; junction bases with no gene match: 7. Germline CDR1 SEHNR, CDR2 FQNEAQ (reference sequence).